This TCR beta chain was found in a study of STAT5B mutations in CD4+ large granular lymphocyte leukemia. Study at large: The CDR3 'QG' motif was associated with a particular HLA allele among healthy donors.

Broader study findings: TRBV06-family usage was enriched in top patient clones (8/27) versus controls (2/35). About 25% of private leukemic clonotypes occurred rarely in other patients' non-leukemic repertoires. Patient CD4-sorted repertoires stayed more clonal than healthy ones after leukemic-clone removal.

Here immunoSEQ multiplex PCR was the method, and the copy in TCRdb shows in-frame clones only, minus some. The sample yields about 32,000 clones, approximately 76% seen once. V lost 3 bases, J lost 6 bases, and 15 bases lay in between. Germline V gene data show CDR1 as GTSNPN and CDR2 as SVGIG (reference sequence). This CDR3 region has 15 residues. Concerning this clone: The antigen is undetermined.

The specimen was CD4+ T cells from blood buffy coats. V usage is TRBV30 and J usage is TRBJ1-6, with D possibly being TRBD1 (5 bases). The sequence was obtained from a human donor in good health. Written as DNA, the CDR3 is TGTGCCTGGAGGACGGGACGGATGGTTAATTCACCCCTCCACTTT. Translated: CAWRTGRMVNSPLHF.